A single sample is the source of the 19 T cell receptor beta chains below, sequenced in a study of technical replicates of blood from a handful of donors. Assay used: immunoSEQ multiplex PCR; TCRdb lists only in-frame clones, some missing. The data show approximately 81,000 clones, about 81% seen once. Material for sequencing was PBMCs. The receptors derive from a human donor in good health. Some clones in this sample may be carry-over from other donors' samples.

The CDR3 sequence is CASSIRDRVGLRNEQFF. Written as DNA, the CDR3 is TGTGCCAGCAGCATCCGGGACAGGGTGGGACTAAGAAATGAGCAGTTCTTC. The rearrangement joins TRBV7-9 to TRBJ2-1; TRBD1 aligns across 9 bases. This CDR3 is 17 amino acids long. The germline V gene has CDR1 SEHNR and CDR2 FQNEAQ (reference sequence). The J segment lost 7 bases and the V segment lost 5 bases, leaving 15 bases of the junction unmatched.

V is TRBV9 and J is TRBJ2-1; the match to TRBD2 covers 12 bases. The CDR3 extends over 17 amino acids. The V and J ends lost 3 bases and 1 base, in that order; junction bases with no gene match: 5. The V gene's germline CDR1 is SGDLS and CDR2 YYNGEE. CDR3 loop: CASSAASGGASYNEQFF. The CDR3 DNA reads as TGTGCCAGCAGCGCAGCTAGCGGGGGGGCTTCCTACAATGAGCAGTTCTTC.

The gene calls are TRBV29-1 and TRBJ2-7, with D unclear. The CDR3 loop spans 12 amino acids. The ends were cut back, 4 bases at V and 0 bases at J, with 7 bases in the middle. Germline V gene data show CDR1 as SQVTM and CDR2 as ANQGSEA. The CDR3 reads CSVVLSSYEQYF. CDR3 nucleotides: TGCAGCGTTGTACTAAGCTCCTACGAGCAGTACTTC.

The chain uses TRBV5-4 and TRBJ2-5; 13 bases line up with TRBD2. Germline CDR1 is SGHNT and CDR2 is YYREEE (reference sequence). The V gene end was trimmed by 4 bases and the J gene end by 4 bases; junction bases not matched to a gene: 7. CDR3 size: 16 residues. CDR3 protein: CASSRLAGGFRETQYF. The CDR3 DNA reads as TGTGCCAGCAGCCGACTAGCGGGGGGCTTCAGAGAGACCCAGTACTTC.

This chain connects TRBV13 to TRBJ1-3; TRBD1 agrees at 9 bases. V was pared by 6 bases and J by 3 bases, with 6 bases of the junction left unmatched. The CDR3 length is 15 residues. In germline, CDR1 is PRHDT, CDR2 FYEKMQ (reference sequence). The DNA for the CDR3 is TGTGCCAGCAGAACACAGGGGGCTGGTGGAAACACCATATATTTT. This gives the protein CASRTQGAGGNTIYF.

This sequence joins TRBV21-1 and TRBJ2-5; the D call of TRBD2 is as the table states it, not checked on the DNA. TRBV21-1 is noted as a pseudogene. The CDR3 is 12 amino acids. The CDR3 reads CASSKLAGGDDF. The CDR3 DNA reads TGTGCCAGCAGCAAACTAGCGGGGGGGGACGACTTC.

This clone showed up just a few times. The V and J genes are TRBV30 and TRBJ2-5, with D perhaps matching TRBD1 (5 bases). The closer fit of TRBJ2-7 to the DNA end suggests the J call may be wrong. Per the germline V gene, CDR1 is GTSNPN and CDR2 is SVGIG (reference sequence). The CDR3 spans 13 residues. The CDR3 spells CAWRQGRYYEQYF. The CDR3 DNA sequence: TGTGCCTGGAGGCAGGGTCGATACTACGAGCAGTACTTC.

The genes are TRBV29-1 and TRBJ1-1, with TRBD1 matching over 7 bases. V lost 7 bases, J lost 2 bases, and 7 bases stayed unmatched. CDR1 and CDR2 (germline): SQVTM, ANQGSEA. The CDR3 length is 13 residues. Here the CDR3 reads CSARTGANTEAFF. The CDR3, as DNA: TGCAGCGCCCGGACAGGTGCTAACACTGAAGCTTTCTTT.

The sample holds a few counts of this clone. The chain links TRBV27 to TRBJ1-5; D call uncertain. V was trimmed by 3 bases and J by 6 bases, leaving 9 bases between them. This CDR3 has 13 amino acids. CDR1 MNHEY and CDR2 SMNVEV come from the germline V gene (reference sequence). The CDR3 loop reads CASSFREGQPQHF. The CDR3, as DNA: TGTGCCAGCAGTTTCCGGGAAGGTCAGCCCCAGCATTTT.

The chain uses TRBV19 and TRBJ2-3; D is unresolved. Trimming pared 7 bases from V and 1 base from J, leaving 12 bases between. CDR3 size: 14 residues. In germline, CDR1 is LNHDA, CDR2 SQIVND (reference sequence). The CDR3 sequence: CASTPASGTDTQYF. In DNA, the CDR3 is TGTGCCAGTACCCCCGCGTCTGGCACAGATACGCAGTATTTT. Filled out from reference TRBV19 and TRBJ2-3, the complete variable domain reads DGGITQSPKYLFRKEGQNVTLSCEQNLNHDAMYWYRQDPGQGLRLIYYSQIVNDFQKGDIAEGYSVSREKKESFPLTVTSAQKNPTAFYLCASTPASGTDTQYFGPGTRLTVL.

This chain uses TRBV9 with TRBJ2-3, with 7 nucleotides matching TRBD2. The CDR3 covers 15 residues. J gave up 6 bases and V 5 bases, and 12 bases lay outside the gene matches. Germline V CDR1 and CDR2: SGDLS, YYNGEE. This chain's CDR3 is CASSPMGGEIDTQYF. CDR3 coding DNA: TGTGCCAGCAGTCCAATGGGAGGGGAGATCGATACGCAGTATTTT. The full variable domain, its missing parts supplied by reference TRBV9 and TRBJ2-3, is DSGVTQTPKHLITATGQRVTLRCSPRSGDLSVYWYQQSLDQGLQFLIQYYNGEERAKGNILERFSAQQFPDLHSELNLSSLELGDSALYFCASSPMGGEIDTQYFGPGTRLTVL.

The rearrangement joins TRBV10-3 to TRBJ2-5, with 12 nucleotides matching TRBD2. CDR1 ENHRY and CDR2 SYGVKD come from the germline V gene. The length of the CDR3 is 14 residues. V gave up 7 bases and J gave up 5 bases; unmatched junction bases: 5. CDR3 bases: TGTGCCATCAAGGGGGGACTAGCGGGTGAGACCCAGTACTTC. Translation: CAIKGGLAGETQYF.

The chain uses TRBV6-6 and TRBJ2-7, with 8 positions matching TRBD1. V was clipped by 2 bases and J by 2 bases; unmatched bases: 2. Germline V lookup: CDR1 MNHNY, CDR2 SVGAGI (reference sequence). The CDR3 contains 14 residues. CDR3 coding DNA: TGTGCCAGCAGTTACGAACAGGGGGCCTACGAGCAGTACTTC. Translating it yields CASSYEQGAYEQYF.

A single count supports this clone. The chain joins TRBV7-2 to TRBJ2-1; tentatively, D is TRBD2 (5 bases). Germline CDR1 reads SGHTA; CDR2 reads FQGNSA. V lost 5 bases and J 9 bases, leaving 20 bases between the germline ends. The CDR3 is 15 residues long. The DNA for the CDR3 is TGTGCCAGCAGCCTGCTAGAGGGCCTAAGTAGTGAGCAGTTCTTC. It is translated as CASSLLEGLSSEQFF.

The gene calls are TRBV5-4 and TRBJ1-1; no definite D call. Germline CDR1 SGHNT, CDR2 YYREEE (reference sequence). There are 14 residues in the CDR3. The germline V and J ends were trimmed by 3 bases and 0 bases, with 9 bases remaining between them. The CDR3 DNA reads TGTGCCAGCAGCTCATTAAACTTGAACACTGAAGCTTTCTTT. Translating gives CASSSLNLNTEAFF. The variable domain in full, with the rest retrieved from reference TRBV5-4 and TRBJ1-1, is ETGVTQSPTHLIKTRGQQVTLRCSSQSGHNTVSWYQQALGQGPQFIFQYYREEENGRGNFPPRFSGLQFPNYSSELNVNALELDDSALYLCASSSLNLNTEAFFGQGTRLTVV.

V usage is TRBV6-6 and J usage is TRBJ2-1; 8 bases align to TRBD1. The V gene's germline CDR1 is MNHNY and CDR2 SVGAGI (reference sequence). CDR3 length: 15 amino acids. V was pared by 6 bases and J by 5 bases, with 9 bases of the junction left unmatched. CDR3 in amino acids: CASSRRQGHDNEQFF. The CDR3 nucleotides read TGTGCCAGCAGCCGCAGACAGGGGCATGACAATGAGCAGTTCTTC.

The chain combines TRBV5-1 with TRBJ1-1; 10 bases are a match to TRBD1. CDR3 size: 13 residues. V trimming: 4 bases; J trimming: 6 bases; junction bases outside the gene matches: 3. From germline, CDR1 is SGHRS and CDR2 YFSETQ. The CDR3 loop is CASSLGQGAEAFF. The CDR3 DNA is TGCGCCAGCAGCCTCGGACAGGGGGCTGAAGCTTTCTTT.

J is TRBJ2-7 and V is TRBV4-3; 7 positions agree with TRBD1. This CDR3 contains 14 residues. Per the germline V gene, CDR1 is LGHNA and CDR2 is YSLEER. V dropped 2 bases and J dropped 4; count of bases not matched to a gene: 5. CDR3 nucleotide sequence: TGCGCCAGCAGCCAAAGGACAGGAAAGTACGAGCAGTACTTC. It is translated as CASSQRTGKYEQYF.

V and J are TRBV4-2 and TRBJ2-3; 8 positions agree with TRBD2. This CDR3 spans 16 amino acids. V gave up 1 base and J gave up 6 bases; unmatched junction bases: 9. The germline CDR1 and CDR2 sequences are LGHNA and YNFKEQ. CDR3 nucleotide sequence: TGTGCCAGCAGCCAAGTTCTGGGGACTAGAGAGGATACGCAGTATTTT. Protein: CASSQVLGTREDTQYF.